These 29 T cell receptor beta chains were sequenced from one sample in a study of cytomegalovirus exposure and HLA in healthy donors. Researchers ran the PCR with 60 Vbeta and 13 Jbeta primers. Using immunoSEQ multiplex PCR, the repertoire was profiled, and TCRdb retains in-frame clones only, with some absent. The sample records some 160,000 clones, under 85% being singletons. Source material: PBMCs. These receptors were obtained from a woman aged 25 to 39 in good health and CMV-seronegative.

This clone was observed once. This sequence joins TRBV5-1 and TRBJ1-2; TRBD1 might be the D (6 bases). Germline values: CDR1 SGHRS, CDR2 YFSETQ. This CDR3 contains 17 residues. The V and J ends lost 4 bases and 3 bases respectively, with 22 bases between them. The CDR3 DNA reads as TGCGCCAGCAGCGCGGAGGGGGGGCGAATAGATTACTATGGCTACACCTTC. Translated, it gives CASSAEGGRIDYYGYTF.

V usage is TRBV4-3 and J usage is TRBJ2-2, with 7 bases that match TRBD1. The CDR3 loop spans 17 amino acids. The ends lost 4 bases at V and 6 bases at J; junction bases unmatched: 14. In germline, CDR1 is LGHNA, CDR2 YSLEER. Written as DNA, the CDR3 is TGCGCCAGCAGCCGCAGAACACAGGGGAGAGGACCCGGGGAGCTGTTTTTT. Its protein product is CASSRRTQGRGPGELFF.

A few counts support this clone. One end of the junction fails to match germline, which may point to a read error. The chain joins TRBV7-7 to TRBJ2-5; unclear D gene. The CDR3 has 13 residues. Germline assignment: CDR1 SSHAT and CDR2 FNYEAQ (reference sequence). The CDR3 DNA follows: TGTGCTAGCAGCAGCGAAAGGCATGAGACCCAGTACTTC. This translates into CASSSERHETQYF.

The chain links TRBV7-6 to TRBJ2-1; the D gene is possibly TRBD2 (6 bases). The CDR3 sequence is 14 residues long. V gave up 2 bases and J gave up 7 bases, with 12 bases separating them. CDR1 is SGHVS and CDR2 is FNYEAQ in the germline V gene. This CDR3 reads CASSLKTTRNEQFF. The CDR3 nucleotides are TGTGCCAGCAGCTTAAAAACGACTAGAAATGAGCAGTTCTTC.

This clone was found a few times. The V call is TRBV9, the J call TRBJ2-7, with 7 bases aligning to TRBD1. The CDR3 runs 15 residues. From germline, CDR1 is SGDLS and CDR2 YYNGEE. J gave up 3 bases and V 0 bases, and 6 bases lay outside the gene matches. CDR3 sequence reads: CASSVEGAPYYEQYF. The CDR3 region has the DNA TGTGCCAGCAGCGTAGAGGGGGCCCCATACTACGAGCAGTACTTC.

The CDR3 protein is CASSMTGDSSPLHF. DNA for the CDR3: TGTGCCAGTAGTATGACAGGGGACTCTTCACCCCTCCACTTT. The chain is built from TRBV19 and TRBJ1-6, with TRBD1 matching over 8 bases. From germline, CDR1 is LNHDA and CDR2 SQIVND (reference sequence). CDR3 length: 14 amino acids. V lost 3 bases, J lost 9 bases, and 4 bases stayed unmatched.

The sample holds one count of this clone. J is TRBJ1-1 and V is TRBV30, with D tentatively TRBD1 (6 bases). This CDR3 is built from 13 residues. In germline, CDR1 is GTSNPN, CDR2 SVGIG (reference sequence). V was clipped by 2 bases and J by 4 bases, with 11 bases between them. The CDR3 reads CAWSNEGGTEAFF. CDR3 coding DNA: TGTGCCTGGAGTAATGAAGGGGGCACTGAAGCTTTCTTT.

This clone was detected only a few times. The chain has TRBV29-1 and TRBJ1-2; the D is unclear. The germline V gene encodes CDR1 SQVTM and CDR2 ANQGSEA. V lost 7 bases and J 5 bases, leaving 5 bases between the germline ends. This CDR3 is built from 9 residues. CDR3 amino acids: CSEQYGYTF. CDR3 in DNA: TGCAGCGAGCAATATGGCTACACCTTC.

This clone was picked up one time. This rearrangement joins TRBV19 to TRBJ1-1, with D possibly matching TRBD1 (5 bases). The V gene's germline CDR1 is LNHDA and CDR2 SQIVND (reference sequence). This CDR3 spans 14 amino acids. Trimming took off 1 base at V and 5 bases at J, with 11 bases between the two ends. The DNA of the CDR3 is TGTGCCAGTAGTATAGGGGGGGGTAGGACTGAAGCTTTCTTT. It encodes CASSIGGGRTEAFF.

This clone appeared a few times. CDR3 in amino acids: CASSLDMNTEAFF. As DNA, the CDR3 is TGTGCCAGCAGCTTGGACATGAACACTGAAGCTTTCTTT. The rearrangement links TRBV5-4 to TRBJ1-1; D ambiguous. The CDR3 runs to 13 residues. The germline gives CDR1 SGHNT, CDR2 YYREEE (reference sequence). V lost 0 bases to trimming and J lost 0 bases, with 3 bases between them.

The chain links TRBV19 to TRBJ1-2; 9 nucleotides align to TRBD1. CDR1 is LNHDA, CDR2 SQIVND, per germline (reference sequence). This CDR3 is 18 amino acids long. Trimming cost V 7 bases and J 3 bases; bases outside gene matches: 18. Here the CDR3 DNA reads TGTGCCAGTACTCATATCCAAGGGACAGGGACCAGAGACTATGGCTACACCTTC. Residues: CASTHIQGTGTRDYGYTF.

Only a few counts were recorded for this clone. The genes are TRBV7-2 and TRBJ2-1; 7 nucleotides align to TRBD2. V shed 0 bases and J 9 bases; nucleotides not matched to a gene: 5. CDR1 is SGHTA, CDR2 FQGNSA, per germline. CDR3 length equals 14 residues. The CDR3, as DNA: TGTGCCAGCAGCTTAGCGCCGGGGGGAGGTGAGCAGTTCTTC. This encodes CASSLAPGGGEQFF.

This clone showed up just once. The gene calls are TRBV10-3 and TRBJ2-5; D call uncertain. V dropped 1 base and J dropped 1 base, with 7 bases sitting between them. The germline V gene has CDR1 ENHRY and CDR2 SYGVKD. The length of the CDR3 is 14 residues. CDR3 coding DNA: TGTGCCATCAGTGAGTTTCAGGTCCAAGAGACCCAGTACTTC. It yields the protein CAISEFQVQETQYF.

The V and J genes are TRBV27 and TRBJ1-4; 9 positions match TRBD1. V lost 5 bases to trimming and J lost 0 bases; unmatched junction nucleotides: 13. Germline V CDR1 and CDR2: MNHEY, SMNVEV (reference sequence). The CDR3 covers 19 residues. Here the CDR3 reads CASSKARRRQGATNEKLFF. In DNA, the CDR3 is TGTGCCAGCAGTAAGGCTAGGCGACGACAGGGGGCAACTAATGAAAAACTGTTTTTT.

This chain links TRBV14 with TRBJ2-7; TRBD2 agrees at 11 bases. The CDR3 sequence is 15 residues long. V lost 1 base and J lost 6; bases outside the gene matches: 5. The germline CDR1 and CDR2 sequences are SGHDN and FVKESK. The CDR3 DNA sequence: TGTGCCAGCAGCCAAGCCCTAGCGGGAGGTGCCGAGCAGTACTTC. Its translation: CASSQALAGGAEQYF. The whole variable domain, filled in from reference TRBV14 and TRBJ2-7, reads EAGVTQFPSHSVIEKGQTVTLRCDPISGHDNLYWYRRVMGKEIKFLLHFVKESKQDESGMPNNRFLAERTGGTYSTLKVQPAELEDSGVYFCASSQALAGGAEQYFGPGTRLTVT.

The V and J genes are TRBV6-5 and TRBJ2-7; the D gene is possibly TRBD1 (6 bases). CDR1 and CDR2 (germline): MNHEY, SVGAGI. This CDR3 contains 15 residues. V was cut by 6 bases and J by 4 bases, with 19 bases left in between. CDR3 sequence: CASRNYPGTTYEQYF. In DNA, the CDR3 is TGTGCCAGCAGAAACTATCCCGGGACAACTTACGAGCAGTACTTC.

The chain joins TRBV19 to TRBJ1-1; D is unclear. This CDR3 comprises 11 residues. The germline CDR1 and CDR2 sequences are LNHDA and SQIVND (reference sequence). Trimming cost V 3 bases and J 3 bases, with 2 bases left between them. Written as DNA, the CDR3 is TGTGCCAGTAGTATCTACACTGAAGCTTTCTTT. This translates into CASSIYTEAFF. Full variable domain (remainder filled in from reference TRBV19 and TRBJ1-1): DGGITQSPKYLFRKEGQNVTLSCEQNLNHDAMYWYRQDPGQGLRLIYYSQIVNDFQKGDIAEGYSVSREKKESFPLTVTSAQKNPTAFYLCASSIYTEAFFGQGTRLTVV.

V gene TRBV7-2 combines with J gene TRBJ2-1; 13 nucleotides line up with TRBD2. In germline, CDR1 is SGHTA, CDR2 FQGNSA. V lost 4 bases and J lost 7; bases outside the gene matches: 7. The CDR3 is 16 amino acids. The CDR3: CASSSGLAGVKNEQFF. The DNA for the CDR3 is TGTGCCAGCAGCTCTGGACTAGCGGGAGTGAAGAATGAGCAGTTCTTC.

This clone has just a few counts. This rearrangement joins TRBV10-3 to TRBJ2-7, with TRBD1 matching over 7 bases. After removal of 0 bases from V and 6 bases from J, the junction contained 8 bases not matched to a gene. Germline V lookup: CDR1 ENHRY, CDR2 SYGVKD. The CDR3 sequence is 15 residues long. Here the CDR3 DNA reads TGTGCCATCAGTGAGTCGACAGGGACAACGTCCGAGCAGTACTTC. Its translation: CAISESTGTTSEQYF.

This chain connects TRBV5-1 to TRBJ2-5, with 8 bases matching TRBD1. Trimming at V came to 4 bases and at J to 5 bases, leaving 7 bases not matched to a gene. Per germline, CDR1 SGHRS and CDR2 YFSETQ. This CDR3 contains 14 residues. The CDR3 sequence: CASSIQGGRETQYF. The CDR3 DNA follows: TGCGCCAGCAGCATACAGGGGGGAAGGGAGACCCAGTACTTC.

The V and J genes are TRBV5-5 and TRBJ1-4, with a tentative D call TRBD1 (5 bases). The CDR3 covers 15 residues. Germline CDR1 and CDR2: SGHKS and YYEKEE (reference sequence). With 5 bases removed from V and 0 bases from J, the gap between germline ends came to 11 bases. CDR3 sequence: CASSRTPTTNEKLFF. Here the CDR3 DNA reads TGTGCCAGCAGTCGGACACCTACAACTAATGAAAAACTGTTTTTT.

The chain recombines TRBV27 with TRBJ2-2; TRBD1 might be the D (5 bases). Germline CDR1 and CDR2: MNHEY and SMNVEV (reference sequence). V lost 3 bases to trimming and J lost 8 bases, with 10 bases between them. The CDR3 has 13 amino acids. The DNA of the CDR3 is TGTGCCAGCAGTTTCAGGGATACGGGGGAGCTGTTTTTT. Amino acid sequence: CASSFRDTGELFF.

This sequence joins TRBV7-8 and TRBJ2-2; 7 nucleotides agree with TRBD1. The V and J ends lost 5 bases and 1 base, in that order; junction bases with no gene match: 4. Germline assignment: CDR1 SGHVS and CDR2 FQNEAQ. The CDR3 consists of 15 residues. CDR3 coding DNA: TGTGCCAGCAGCCAAAGGGGGCGGAACACCGGGGAGCTGTTTTTT. This gives the protein CASSQRGRNTGELFF.

This chain joins TRBV19 and TRBJ2-3, with 10 bases matching TRBD2. With V trimmed by 4 bases and J by 1 base, 5 bases remained unmatched. This CDR3 is built from 16 residues. Germline values: CDR1 LNHDA, CDR2 SQIVND (reference sequence). In nucleotides, the CDR3 is TGTGCCAGTAGTACGGGACTAGCGAGGGGCACAGATACGCAGTATTTT. This codes for CASSTGLARGTDTQYF.

The J gene is TRBJ1-4, the V gene TRBV6-6, with D unclear. The CDR3 length is 14 residues. CDR1 and CDR2 (germline): MNHNY, SVGAGI (reference sequence). With 6 bases removed from V and 4 bases from J, the gap between germline ends came to 12 bases. CDR3 DNA sequence: TGTGCCAGCAGCCCGCCCGGGGTTAATGAAAAACTGTTTTTT. Its translation: CASSPPGVNEKLFF.

This chain connects TRBV10-2 to TRBJ2-7, with 8 bases identical to TRBD1. This CDR3 has 13 amino acids. The germline V gene has CDR1 WSHSY and CDR2 SAAADI. V lost 6 bases to trimming and J lost 2 bases; unmatched junction nucleotides: 3. The CDR3 nucleotides are TGCGCCAGCAGCGGACAGGGACCCTACGAGCAGTACTTC. Its translation: CASSGQGPYEQYF.

This clone was seen just once. The germline gene is not matched at one end of the junction; a read error may be the cause. The rearrangement links TRBV7-3 to TRBJ2-3; possibly TRBD2 for D (5 bases). Germline V gives CDR1 SGHTA, CDR2 FQGTGA. There are 12 residues in the CDR3. CDR3 loop: CSSSSGGDTQYF. The CDR3 region has the DNA TGTTCCAGCAGCTCAGGCGGGGATACGCAGTATTTT.

This clone has only a few counts. V and J are TRBV6-5 and TRBJ2-5, with D tentatively TRBD2 (5 bases). Germline-derived CDR1 and CDR2 are MNHEY and SVGAGI. Trimming left V 8 bases short and J 2 bases short, with 18 bases between. The CDR3 loop spans 15 amino acids. CDR3 DNA sequence: TGTGCCAGCCGAAGGCCTAGCTGGAAACAAGAGACCCAGTACTTC. Translation: CASRRPSWKQETQYF.

This clone occurred a few times. The CDR3 nucleotides read TGTGCCAGCAGCGTCGGGGGGCGGAGGAATGAAAAACTGTTTTTT. Translated, it gives CASSVGGRRNEKLFF. The rearrangement joins TRBV9 to TRBJ1-4, with a possible D match to TRBD1 (6 bases). V shed 2 bases and J shed 5 bases, with 13 bases lying between them. The CDR3 spans 15 residues. The germline V gene has CDR1 SGDLS and CDR2 YYNGEE. The complete variable domain, with remaining parts taken from reference TRBV9 and TRBJ1-4, reads DSGVTQTPKHLITATGQRVTLRCSPRSGDLSVYWYQQSLDQGLQFLIQYYNGEERAKGNILERFSAQQFPDLHSELNLSSLELGDSALYFCASSVGGRRNEKLFFGSGTQLSVL.